Here is one TCR beta chain with its context. Its antigen is not identified. This CDR3 is 14 amino acids long. From germline, CDR1 is LGHNA and CDR2 YNFKEQ. The V segment lost 4 bases and the J segment 4 bases; nucleotides outside the gene matches: 3. This entry belongs to a study of persistence of HIV-infected CD4 T cells. Findings and caveats of the study: TCR oligoclonality correlated with proviral oligoclonality in the same sorted populations.

This was the immunoSEQ version 4 assay in survey mode. Here immunoSEQ multiplex PCR was the method, and the copy in TCRdb shows in-frame clones only, minus some. The sample consists of roughly 25,000 clones, 74% of them appearing once. Overlapping HIV-1 Gag 15-mer peptides at approximately 1 ug per peptide per mL were used. Responding CD4+ T cells were sorted by upregulation of both CD40 ligand and CD69. Donors had CD4+ T cell counts above 400 cells/uL and were CMV-seropositive. Before stimulation, PBMCs underwent CD8+ T cell depletion. The starting material was CD4+ T cells sorted from PBMCs after roughly 19-hour stimulation, obtained from a patient who received antiretroviral therapy. This chain uses TRBV4-2 with TRBJ2-3; 9 bases line up with TRBD1. The clonotype was recovered from an adult man with HIV who was CMV-seropositive. In DNA form, the CDR3 reads TGTGCCAGCAGCCCTGGACAGGGGCCAGATACGCAGTATTTT. Its protein product is CASSPGQGPDTQYF.